This T cell receptor beta chain was recovered during a study of CD8+CD57+ T cells in acquired aplastic anemia. Overall study results and limits: In common between the patients and the controls were approximately 28 CD8+ CDR3 sequences.

The germline CDR1 and CDR2 sequences are SQVTM and ANQGSEA. The J segment lost 4 bases and the V segment lost 2 bases, leaving 4 bases of the junction unmatched. This CDR3 is 14 amino acids long. The sequenced patients had an expansion of CD8+CD57+ cells seen by flow cytometry. Patients were therapy-naive when their blood was sampled. Remarks on this clonotype: The antigen remains undetermined.

It was genomic DNA that served as the template for profiling TCR beta VDJ and CDR3. TCRdb reanalysed the reads using MiXCR and keeps one entry per CDR3 protein. Of about 120,000 distinct CDR3 sequences listed, under 65% were seen once; the top ten hold about 31%. V gene TRBV29-1 combines with J gene TRBJ1-2; 10 bases line up with TRBD1. The sequence was obtained from a human donor with aplastic anemia. Specimen: sorted CD4+, CD8+, or CD8+CD57+ T cells (not recorded which) from PBMCs. CDR3 in DNA: TGCAGCGTTGAAAAGGGGACAGGGGTCTATGGCTACACCTTC. This translates into CSVEKGTGVYGYTF.